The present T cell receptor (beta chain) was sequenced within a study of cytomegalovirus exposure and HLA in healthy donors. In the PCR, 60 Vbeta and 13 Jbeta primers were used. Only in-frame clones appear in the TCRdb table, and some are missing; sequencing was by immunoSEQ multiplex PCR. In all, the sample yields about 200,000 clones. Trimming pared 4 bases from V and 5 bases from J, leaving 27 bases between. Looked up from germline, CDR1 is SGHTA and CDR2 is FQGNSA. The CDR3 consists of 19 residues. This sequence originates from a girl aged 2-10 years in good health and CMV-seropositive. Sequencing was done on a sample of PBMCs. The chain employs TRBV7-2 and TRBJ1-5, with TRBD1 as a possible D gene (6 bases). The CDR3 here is CASSSERVIGGSYHQPQHF. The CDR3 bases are TGTGCCAGCAGCTCGGAAAGGGTTATTGGGGGCTCCTATCATCAGCCCCAGCATTTT.